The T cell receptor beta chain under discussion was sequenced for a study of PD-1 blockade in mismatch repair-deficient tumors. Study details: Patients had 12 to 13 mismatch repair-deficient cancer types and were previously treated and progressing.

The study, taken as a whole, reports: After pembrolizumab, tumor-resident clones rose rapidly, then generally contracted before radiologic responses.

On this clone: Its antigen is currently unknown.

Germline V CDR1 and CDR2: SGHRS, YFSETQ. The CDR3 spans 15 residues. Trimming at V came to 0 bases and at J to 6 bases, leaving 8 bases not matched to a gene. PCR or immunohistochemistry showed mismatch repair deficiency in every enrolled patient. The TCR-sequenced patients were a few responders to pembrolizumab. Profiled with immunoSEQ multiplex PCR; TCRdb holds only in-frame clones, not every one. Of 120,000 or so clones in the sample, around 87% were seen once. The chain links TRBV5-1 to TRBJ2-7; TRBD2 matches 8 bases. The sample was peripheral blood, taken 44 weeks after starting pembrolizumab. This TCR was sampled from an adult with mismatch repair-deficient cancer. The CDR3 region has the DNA TGCGCCAGCAGCTTGGACGGGAGGGCCTCTGGCGAGCAGTACTTC. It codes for CASSLDGRASGEQYF.